These T cell receptor beta chains were read from a single sample in a study of CD8 T cells in ankylosing spondylitis. From the 5' RACE reads, TCRdb called clonotypes with MiXCR, one entry per CDR3 protein. The sample lists hundreds of thousands of distinct CDR3 sequences, 17% occurring once. Source material: blood, either unsorted or a sorted T cell fraction (not recorded which). Receptors originate from a male donor with ankylosing spondylitis. The CDR3 runs from the conserved cysteine through the conserved F or W. D genes are given only for firm matches. Clone size is stated in some rows and not others, as once, few, many or a class when expanded.

j_gene: TRBJ2-7
d_gene: TRBD2
v_gene: TRBV15
len: 15
abundance: -
CDR3aa: CATSNSGTLLSEQYF
CDR3nt: TGTGCCACCAGCAATAGCGGGACCTTGCTTTCGGAGCAGTACTTC

j_gene: TRBJ1-1
d_gene: -
v_gene: TRBV3-1
len: 13
abundance: few
CDR3aa: CASSPTPNTEAFF
CDR3nt: TGTGCCAGCAGCCCTACACCGAACACTGAAGCTTTCTTT

j_gene: TRBJ2-7
d_gene: TRBD2
v_gene: TRBV7-8
len: 16
abundance: -
CDR3aa: CASSLGGSGVSYEQYF
CDR3nt: TGTGCCAGCAGCTTAGGAGGTAGCGGGGTCTCCTACGAGCAGTACTTC

j_gene: TRBJ2-1
d_gene: TRBD2
v_gene: TRBV30
len: 14
abundance: -
CDR3aa: CAWRDLAGTKEQFF
CDR3nt: TGTGCCTGGAGAGATCTAGCGGGGACGAAAGAGCAGTTCTTC

j_gene: TRBJ2-3
d_gene: TRBD2
v_gene: TRBV5-1
len: 16
abundance: many
CDR3aa: CASSLASGGGTDTQYF
CDR3nt: TGTGCCAGCAGTTTAGCTAGCGGAGGGGGCACAGATACGCAGTATTTT

j_gene: TRBJ2-1
d_gene: -
v_gene: TRBV20-1
len: 13
abundance: -
CDR3aa: CSASEARHNEQFF
CDR3nt: TGCAGTGCTAGCGAGGCAAGGCACAATGAGCAGTTCTTC

j_gene: TRBJ2-2
d_gene: TRBD2
v_gene: TRBV27
len: 17
abundance: few
CDR3aa: CASGRTRKGTKAGELFF
CDR3nt: TGTGCCAGCGGCCGGACTAGGAAGGGGACTAAGGCCGGGGAGCTGTTTTTT

j_gene: TRBJ2-3
d_gene: -
v_gene: TRBV5-1
len: 13
abundance: few
CDR3aa: CASSRVEADTQYF
CDR3nt: TGCGCCAGCAGCCGGGTCGAGGCAGATACGCAGTATTTT

j_gene: TRBJ2-2
d_gene: -
v_gene: TRBV4-1
len: 17
abundance: many
CDR3aa: CASSQSLGSANTGELFF
CDR3nt: TGCGCCAGCAGCCAATCACTCGGGTCCGCGAACACCGGGGAGCTGTTTTTT

j_gene: TRBJ1-1
d_gene: -
v_gene: TRBV11-2
len: 16
abundance: -
CDR3aa: CASSLNDGGFESEAFF
CDR3nt: TGTGCCAGCAGCTTGAACGACGGGGGCTTCGAGTCTGAAGCTTTCTTT

j_gene: TRBJ1-1
d_gene: TRBD1
v_gene: TRBV5-1
len: 15
abundance: few
CDR3aa: CASSSLRGQDTEAFF
CDR3nt: TGCGCCAGCAGCTCACTTAGGGGGCAGGACACTGAAGCTTTCTTT

j_gene: TRBJ1-1
d_gene: -
v_gene: TRBV11-2
len: 15
abundance: few
CDR3aa: CASSPGGGFLREAFF
CDR3nt: TGTGCCAGCAGCCCGGGGGGTGGATTTCTCAGAGAAGCTTTCTTT

j_gene: TRBJ2-1
d_gene: TRBD2
v_gene: TRBV7-8
len: 14
abundance: -
CDR3aa: CASSSGGRVDEQFF
CDR3nt: TGTGCCAGCAGTAGCGGGGGTAGGGTCGATGAGCAGTTCTTC

j_gene: TRBJ1-1
d_gene: -
v_gene: TRBV4-1
len: 17
abundance: few
CDR3aa: CASSQDESRTVNTEAFF
CDR3nt: TGCGCCAGCAGCCAAGATGAGTCAAGGACAGTGAACACTGAAGCTTTCTTT

j_gene: TRBJ2-3
d_gene: -
v_gene: TRBV20-1
len: 12
abundance: -
CDR3aa: CSALSAQDTQYF
CDR3nt: TGCAGTGCTTTATCGGCCCAAGATACGCAGTATTTT

j_gene: TRBJ1-2
d_gene: -
v_gene: TRBV4-1
len: 13
abundance: -
CDR3aa: CASSQVVGGGYTF
CDR3nt: TGCGCCAGCAGCCAAGTCGTGGGGGGCGGCTACACCTTC

j_gene: TRBJ2-1
d_gene: -
v_gene: TRBV3-1
len: 15
abundance: few
CDR3aa: CASSQVPRIGGEQFF
CDR3nt: TGTGCCAGCAGCCAAGTTCCCCGAATTGGCGGGGAGCAGTTCTTC

j_gene: TRBJ2-3
d_gene: -
v_gene: TRBV20-1
len: 13
abundance: -
CDR3aa: CSAPELPRDTQYF
CDR3nt: TGCAGTGCCCCGGAACTACCGAGGGATACGCAGTATTTT

j_gene: TRBJ2-7
d_gene: TRBD2
v_gene: TRBV3-1
len: 15
abundance: -
CDR3aa: CASSDSGGGSYEQYF
CDR3nt: TGTGCCAGCAGTGACTCGGGGGGAGGCTCCTACGAGCAGTACTTC

j_gene: TRBJ1-2
d_gene: -
v_gene: TRBV6-1
len: 14
abundance: few
CDR3aa: CASRFIQGDYGYTF
CDR3nt: TGTGCCAGCAGATTCATACAGGGTGACTATGGCTACACCTTC

j_gene: TRBJ2-2
d_gene: TRBD2
v_gene: TRBV7-6
len: 16
abundance: few
CDR3aa: CASSLVGGGPTGELFF
CDR3nt: TGTGCCAGCAGCTTAGTTGGGGGAGGGCCCACCGGGGAGCTGTTTTTT

j_gene: TRBJ1-1
d_gene: -
v_gene: TRBV12-3/TRBV12-4
len: 12
abundance: many
CDR3aa: CASSRENTEAFF
CDR3nt: TGTGCCAGCTCCAGGGAGAACACTGAAGCTTTCTTT

j_gene: TRBJ1-5
d_gene: -
v_gene: TRBV3-1
len: 15
abundance: few
CDR3aa: CASSHSQGGNQPQHF
CDR3nt: TGTGCCAGCAGCCATAGCCAGGGCGGGAATCAGCCCCAGCATTTT

j_gene: TRBJ2-5
d_gene: -
v_gene: TRBV7-2
len: 14
abundance: few
CDR3aa: CASSLAQGRETQYF
CDR3nt: TGTGCCAGCAGCTTAGCACAGGGTCGAGAGACCCAGTACTTC

j_gene: TRBJ1-1
d_gene: -
v_gene: TRBV6-5
len: 14
abundance: -
CDR3aa: CASSYSSLNTEAFF
CDR3nt: TGTGCCAGCAGTTACTCGTCTCTGAACACTGAAGCTTTCTTT

j_gene: TRBJ1-4
d_gene: -
v_gene: TRBV12-3/TRBV12-4
len: 13
abundance: many
CDR3aa: CASSLGAFEKLFF
CDR3nt: TGTGCCAGCAGTTTGGGGGCTTTTGAAAAACTGTTTTTT

j_gene: TRBJ1-5
d_gene: TRBD1
v_gene: TRBV4-1
len: 14
abundance: -
CDR3aa: CASSHPGTGIAQHF
CDR3nt: TGCGCCAGCAGCCATCCGGGGACAGGGATCGCCCAGCATTTT

j_gene: TRBJ2-7
d_gene: TRBD1
v_gene: TRBV25-1
len: 14
abundance: -
CDR3aa: CASSEAGGLYEQYF
CDR3nt: TGTGCCAGCAGTGAGGCAGGGGGTCTCTACGAGCAGTACTTC

j_gene: TRBJ2-5
d_gene: TRBD1
v_gene: TRBV23-1
len: 18
abundance: -
CDR3aa: CAGTPSPMADRAQETQYF
CDR3nt: TGCGCCGGCACTCCTTCTCCTATGGCAGACAGGGCGCAAGAGACCCAGTACTTC

j_gene: TRBJ2-3
d_gene: TRBD2
v_gene: TRBV6-1
len: 14
abundance: few
CDR3aa: CASRTGASGDTQYF
CDR3nt: TGTGCCAGCCGAACCGGGGCTAGCGGAGATACGCAGTATTTT

j_gene: TRBJ2-7
d_gene: TRBD2
v_gene: TRBV18
len: 15
abundance: few
CDR3aa: CASSPRLAGNYEQYF
CDR3nt: TGTGCCAGCTCACCCCGACTAGCGGGAAACTACGAGCAGTACTTC

j_gene: TRBJ2-1
d_gene: TRBD1
v_gene: TRBV18
len: 15
abundance: few
CDR3aa: CASSPQWTGFNEQFF
CDR3nt: TGTGCCAGCTCACCACAATGGACAGGGTTCAATGAGCAGTTCTTC

j_gene: TRBJ2-3
d_gene: TRBD1
v_gene: TRBV18
len: 15
abundance: -
CDR3aa: CASSPRGQGTDTQYF
CDR3nt: TGTGCCAGCTCACCACGAGGACAGGGCACAGATACGCAGTATTTT

j_gene: TRBJ2-1
d_gene: -
v_gene: TRBV24-1
len: 16
abundance: few
CDR3aa: CATSDSTPSYSNEQFF
CDR3nt: TGTGCCACCAGTGATTCGACCCCTAGCTATAGCAATGAGCAGTTCTTC

j_gene: TRBJ2-3
d_gene: TRBD2
v_gene: TRBV25-1
len: 16
abundance: -
CDR3aa: CASRNSGGPRTDTQYF
CDR3nt: TGTGCCAGCAGAAATAGCGGGGGGCCCCGCACAGATACGCAGTATTTT

j_gene: TRBJ2-7
d_gene: TRBD2
v_gene: TRBV20-1
len: 15
abundance: few
CDR3aa: CSARPLAGETYEQYF
CDR3nt: TGCAGTGCTAGGCCCTTAGCGGGAGAAACCTACGAGCAGTACTTC

j_gene: TRBJ2-1
d_gene: TRBD1
v_gene: TRBV10-3
len: 16
abundance: -
CDR3aa: CAISEPGQVSYNEQFF
CDR3nt: TGTGCCATCAGTGAGCCGGGACAGGTCTCCTACAATGAGCAGTTCTTC

j_gene: TRBJ1-1
d_gene: -
v_gene: TRBV12-3/TRBV12-4
len: 15
abundance: -
CDR3aa: CASSLAPPAGREAFF
CDR3nt: TGTGCCAGCAGTTTAGCCCCCCCGGCGGGGAGGGAAGCTTTCTTT

j_gene: TRBJ2-7
d_gene: -
v_gene: TRBV5-1
len: 15
abundance: few
CDR3aa: CASSTGRTFSYEQYF
CDR3nt: TGCGCCAGCAGCACGGGACGGACTTTCTCCTACGAGCAGTACTTC

j_gene: TRBJ2-1
d_gene: -
v_gene: TRBV6-1
len: 13
abundance: few
CDR3aa: CASSDPGVHEQFF
CDR3nt: TGTGCCAGCAGCGACCCAGGGGTCCATGAGCAGTTCTTC

j_gene: TRBJ2-2
d_gene: -
v_gene: TRBV29-1
len: 18
abundance: few
CDR3aa: CSVKFNLGLGARGGELFF
CDR3nt: TGCAGCGTCAAGTTTAACCTGGGACTGGGCGCTAGAGGAGGGGAGCTGTTTTTT

j_gene: TRBJ1-4
d_gene: -
v_gene: TRBV4-2
len: 13
abundance: -
CDR3aa: CASSQVNEEKLFF
CDR3nt: TGTGCCAGCAGCCAAGTAAACGAGGAAAAACTGTTTTTT

j_gene: TRBJ2-7
d_gene: -
v_gene: TRBV25-1
len: 16
abundance: few
CDR3aa: CASSEFSSQGPYEQYF
CDR3nt: TGTGCCAGCAGTGAATTCAGTAGTCAGGGCCCCTACGAGCAGTACTTC

j_gene: TRBJ2-7
d_gene: -
v_gene: TRBV20-1
len: 12
abundance: -
CDR3aa: CSAKGLAGEQYF
CDR3nt: TGCAGTGCCAAAGGGCTAGCCGGCGAGCAGTACTTC

j_gene: TRBJ1-1
d_gene: -
v_gene: TRBV29-1
len: 13
abundance: -
CDR3aa: CSAAGGSYTEAFF
CDR3nt: TGCAGCGCCGCGGGTGGCAGTTACACTGAAGCTTTCTTT

j_gene: TRBJ1-2
d_gene: TRBD1
v_gene: TRBV6-5
len: 15
abundance: -
CDR3aa: CASSSRLLTGDGYTF
CDR3nt: TGTGCCAGCAGTTCTCGGCTTTTGACAGGGGATGGCTACACCTTC

j_gene: TRBJ1-5
d_gene: -
v_gene: TRBV11-2
len: 13
abundance: few
CDR3aa: CASPMGEGQPQHF
CDR3nt: TGTGCCAGTCCCATGGGGGAGGGTCAGCCCCAGCATTTT

j_gene: TRBJ2-7
d_gene: -
v_gene: TRBV12-3/TRBV12-4
len: 11
abundance: few
CDR3aa: CASMARGEQYF
CDR3nt: TGTGCCAGCATGGCGCGCGGCGAGCAGTACTTC

j_gene: TRBJ1-3
d_gene: -
v_gene: TRBV12-3/TRBV12-4
len: 15
abundance: few
CDR3aa: CASSDGVYSGNTIYF
CDR3nt: TGTGCCAGCAGTGACGGGGTATACTCTGGAAACACCATATATTTT

j_gene: TRBJ2-2
d_gene: -
v_gene: TRBV20-1
len: 16
abundance: -
CDR3aa: CSARDSRHTYTGELFF
CDR3nt: TGCAGTGCTAGAGATAGTCGGCACACTTACACCGGGGAGCTGTTTTTT

j_gene: TRBJ2-7
d_gene: -
v_gene: TRBV18
len: 15
abundance: few
CDR3aa: CASSPSGGLSYEQYF
CDR3nt: TGTGCCAGCTCACCTTCGGGGGGCCTCTCCTACGAGCAGTACTTC